Following are 30 T cell receptor beta chains from one sample sequenced in a study of T cells in Graves' hyperthyroidism and ophthalmopathy. Amplified TCR beta CDR3 regions derived from RNA transcripts. A first-round RT-PCR of the TCR CDR3 used the HTBI primer set. TCRdb reprocessed the multiplex PCR reads with MiXCR, giving one entry per CDR3 protein. The table has about 350,000 distinct CDR3 sequences, about 15% seen once. Sequenced sample: blood. The receptors derive from a woman under 40 with Graves' hyperthyroidism.

This clonotype occurred a few times. The gene calls are TRBV5-1 and TRBJ1-2; tentative D call: TRBD1 (5 bases). CDR1 SGHRS and CDR2 YFSETQ come from the germline V gene. Trimming cost V 0 bases and J 8 bases, with 11 bases left between them. This CDR3 is built from 13 residues. CDR3: CASSLERGKGYTF. DNA of the CDR3: TGCGCCAGCAGCTTGGAACGGGGGAAAGGCTACACCTTC.

The chain combines TRBV12-3 or TRBV12-4 with TRBJ2-3; the match to TRBD2 covers 7 bases. The length of the CDR3 is 12 residues. Losses at the gene ends were 5 bases for V and 10 bases for J; bases not matched to a gene: 6. In DNA, the CDR3 is TGTGCCAGCAGTAACCGACTAGCTCCGCAGTATTTT. Encoded protein: CASSNRLAPQYF.

This clonotype was recorded at least ten times. J is TRBJ1-1 and V is TRBV6-1; D is ambiguous. This CDR3 region has 15 residues. Trimming shortened V by 7 bases and J by 1 base, and 16 bases separated the two germline ends. The germline V gene encodes CDR1 MNHNS and CDR2 SASEGT. CDR3 coding DNA: TGTGCCAGCACTCTCCAAGGATGGGCGAACACTGAAGCTTTCTTT. This gives the protein CASTLQGWANTEAFF.

This clonotype was observed many times. The gene calls are TRBV28 and TRBJ2-1; maybe TRBD1 (6 bases). Germline V gene sequence: CDR1 MDHEN, CDR2 SYDVKM. The germline V and J ends were trimmed by 3 bases and 10 bases, with 13 bases remaining between them. The CDR3 is 13 residues long. This CDR3 is CASSFATGGEQFF. CDR3 DNA: TGTGCCAGCAGTTTTGCGACAGGCGGGGAGCAGTTCTTC.

The sample holds many counts of this clonotype. The rearrangement joins TRBV12-3 or TRBV12-4 to TRBJ2-7, with 10 bases matching TRBD2. This CDR3 is 14 amino acids long. V dropped 6 bases and J dropped 5; count of bases not matched to a gene: 7. The CDR3 DNA follows: TGTGCCAGCAGCTTCTTAGCGGGAGGCCACGAGCAGTACTTC. It is translated as CASSFLAGGHEQYF.

In DNA form, the CDR3 reads TGTGCCAGCAGCCGCGCCCAGGGGGCGCGAGGCTACACCTTC. This gives the protein CASSRAQGARGYTF. This chain joins TRBV11-2 and TRBJ1-2; 8 bases line up with TRBD1. With 5 bases clipped from V and 8 bases from J, the junction kept 10 bases outside the gene matches. The germline gives CDR1 SGHAT, CDR2 FQNNGV. The CDR3 has 14 amino acids.

Ten or more counts support this clonotype. The J gene is TRBJ2-3, the V gene TRBV12-3 or TRBV12-4; 8 nucleotides line up with TRBD2. The CDR3 is 14 residues long. V shed 4 bases and J 4 bases; nucleotides not matched to a gene: 4. CDR3 coding DNA: TGTGCCAGCAGTTGGGGACTAGTAGCAGATACGCAGTATTTT. Translated: CASSWGLVADTQYF.

This chain joins TRBV28 and TRBJ1-2, with unresolved D. The CDR3 extends over 13 amino acids. The V and J ends lost 3 bases and 4 bases respectively, with 9 bases between them. Germline-derived CDR1 and CDR2 are MDHEN and SYDVKM. The CDR3 DNA is TGTGCCAGCAGTTTCGCTTTACCCTATGGCTACACCTTC. Amino acids: CASSFALPYGYTF.

This clonotype was seen a handful of times. The chain links TRBV29-1 to TRBJ2-1; TRBD2 matches at 14 bases. CDR3 length equals 14 residues. V lost 6 bases to trimming and J lost 7 bases; unmatched junction nucleotides: 5. Germline CDR1 SQVTM, CDR2 ANQGSEA. As DNA, the CDR3 is TGCAGCGTGAGGACTAGCGGGAGGTGGAATGAGCAGTTCTTC. Its protein product is CSVRTSGRWNEQFF.

This clonotype came up many times. The V call is TRBV20-1, the J call TRBJ2-5, with 8 bases aligning to TRBD2. CDR1 is DFQATT and CDR2 is SNEGSKA in the germline V gene (reference sequence). The CDR3 runs 13 residues. V trimming: 4 bases; J trimming: 3 bases; junction bases outside the gene matches: 4. The CDR3 DNA reads as TGCAGTGCTACGACTAGCGCCAAAGAGACCCAGTACTTC. Amino acids: CSATTSAKETQYF.

This sequence joins TRBV5-1 and TRBJ2-1; the D gene is possibly TRBD2 (6 bases). Germline V gene sequence: CDR1 SGHRS, CDR2 YFSETQ. This CDR3 comprises 15 residues. V lost 4 bases and J lost 0, with 11 bases in between. The CDR3: CASSPGESSYNEQFF. The CDR3 bases are TGCGCCAGCAGCCCGGGGGAGAGCTCCTACAATGAGCAGTTCTTC.

This clonotype was counted many times. This chain links TRBV29-1 with TRBJ2-5, with 11 bases lining up with TRBD2. The CDR3 has 15 amino acids. V trimming: 4 bases; J trimming: 1 base; junction bases outside the gene matches: 5. From germline, CDR1 is SQVTM and CDR2 ANQGSEA. The CDR3 DNA is TGCAGCGTTGTCCCTAGCGGGAGGCTCCAAGAGACCCAGTACTTC. This gives the protein CSVVPSGRLQETQYF.

This clonotype was seen ten or more times. The rearrangement links TRBV13 to TRBJ1-1; D gene ambiguous. Trimming removed 2 bases at V and 9 bases at J, with 7 bases between. The germline gives CDR1 PRHDT, CDR2 FYEKMQ (reference sequence). This CDR3 comprises 11 residues. The CDR3 nucleotides are TGTGCCAGCAGCTTAAGGACGCAAGCTTTCTTT. It codes for CASSLRTQAFF. Full variable domain (missing parts from reference TRBV13 and TRBJ1-1): AAGVIQSPRHLIKEKRETATLKCYPIPRHDTVYWYQQGPGQDPQFLISFYEKMQSDKGSIPDRFSAQQFSDYHSELNMSSLELGDSALYFCASSLRTQAFFGQGTRLTVV.

V gene TRBV28 combines with J gene TRBJ1-5, with 9 bases lining up with TRBD1. Trimming cost V 8 bases and J 5 bases; bases outside gene matches: 7. Germline V gene data show CDR1 as MDHEN and CDR2 as SYDVKM. This CDR3 is 14 amino acids long. CDR3 sequence: CASDRDRVYQPQHF. Here the CDR3 DNA reads TGTGCCAGCGACCGGGACAGGGTATATCAGCCCCAGCATTTT.

This clonotype has ten or more counts. This sequence joins TRBV11-2 and TRBJ2-5; maybe TRBD1 (6 bases). The V gene's germline CDR1 is SGHAT and CDR2 FQNNGV. The CDR3 runs 16 residues. Trimming cost V 1 base and J 0 bases, with 12 bases left between them. The CDR3 spells CASSLAVTGYQETQYF. The DNA for the CDR3 is TGTGCCAGCAGCTTAGCCGTCACAGGGTACCAAGAGACCCAGTACTTC.

This clonotype was observed a handful of times. This sequence joins TRBV29-1 and TRBJ2-7; either TRBD1 or TRBD2 may supply D (5 bases each). The CDR3 is made up of 16 amino acids. V was cut by 3 bases and J by 0 bases, with 18 bases left in between. The germline V gene encodes CDR1 SQVTM and CDR2 ANQGSEA. The CDR3 nucleotides read TGCAGCGTTGAGGGGGTGGGGACGGCGAGCTCCTACGAGCAGTACTTC. Amino acid sequence: CSVEGVGTASSYEQYF.

This clonotype has at least ten counts. The chain employs TRBV6-1 and TRBJ1-2, with D possibly TRBD1 on 5 matching bases. This CDR3 has 15 amino acids. Looked up from germline, CDR1 is MNHNS and CDR2 is SASEGT. The V and J ends lost 3 bases and 6 bases respectively, with 17 bases between them. The CDR3 is CASSDNRRGYNGYTF. The CDR3 DNA reads as TGTGCCAGCAGTGACAATCGACGGGGGTATAATGGCTACACCTTC.

The V gene is TRBV14, the J gene TRBJ2-4; D possibly uses TRBD1 or TRBD2 (5 bases each). The CDR3 extends over 15 amino acids. The V end was cut by 4 bases, the J end by 3 bases, with 13 bases between. The germline V gene has CDR1 SGHDN and CDR2 FVKESK. The CDR3 DNA is TGTGCCAGCAGCCTAGGGACCAGCCACAAAAACATTCAGTACTTC. It specifies CASSLGTSHKNIQYF.

This clonotype was recorded many times. J is TRBJ2-7 and V is TRBV6-1; tentative D call: TRBD2 (5 bases). This CDR3 comprises 14 residues. Germline CDR1 and CDR2: MNHNS and SASEGT. Trimming took 6 bases from V and 1 from J, leaving 13 bases between them. CDR3: CASRREGPSYEQYF. The CDR3 DNA is TGTGCCAGCAGACGGGAAGGACCTTCCTACGAGCAGTACTTC.

To note about this clonotype: With a much larger clone just one base away, this may be a read error. This sequence joins TRBV6-5 and TRBJ1-2; 10 positions match TRBD1. V lost 4 bases and J lost 2; bases outside the gene matches: 7. CDR1 is MNHEY, CDR2 SVGAGI, per germline. This CDR3 region has 16 residues. The CDR3 region is CASSLAQGQGNYGYTF. The CDR3 region has the DNA TGTGCCAGCAGTTTGGCCCAGGGACAGGGGAACTATGGCTACACCTTC.

There are many counts of this clonotype. The chain recombines TRBV27 with TRBJ2-1, with D hard to call. The germline V and J ends were trimmed by 4 bases and 0 bases, with 10 bases remaining between them. Germline V gene data show CDR1 as MNHEY and CDR2 as SMNVEV (reference sequence). The CDR3 contains 15 residues. CDR3 nucleotide sequence: TGTGCCAGCAGTTCCCCCATGAGCTCCTACAATGAGCAGTTCTTC. As protein: CASSSPMSSYNEQFF.

This clonotype was seen many times. This chain uses TRBV12-3 or TRBV12-4 with TRBJ2-3; tentatively, D is TRBD1 (5 bases). V dropped 7 bases and J dropped 6 bases, with 11 bases sitting between them. The CDR3 runs to 12 residues. CDR3 residues: CASNQGTDTQYF. The CDR3, as DNA: TGTGCCAGCAACCAGGGTACCGATACGCAGTATTTT.

This clonotype has more than one count but fewer than ten. The chain joins TRBV29-1 to TRBJ2-3, with 7 bases lining up with TRBD2. Germline CDR1 reads SQVTM; CDR2 reads ANQGSEA. This CDR3 comprises 14 residues. J was trimmed by 1 base and V by 3 bases; bases with no gene match: 4. The CDR3 spells CSVDREAGTDTQYF. In DNA form, the CDR3 reads TGCAGCGTTGACCGGGAGGCTGGCACAGATACGCAGTATTTT.

This clonotype has a handful of counts. DNA for the CDR3: TGTGCCAGCAGTTTCACGGGGACCACAGATACGCAGTATTTT. Translating it yields CASSFTGTTDTQYF. The rearrangement links TRBV28 to TRBJ2-3; D may match TRBD1 or TRBD2 (5 bases each). Trimming left V 3 bases short and J 2 bases short, with 9 bases between. The CDR3 totals 14 residues. Germline values: CDR1 MDHEN, CDR2 SYDVKM.

V usage is TRBV5-4 and J usage is TRBJ2-5; D is possibly TRBD2 (5 bases). Germline lookup yields CDR1 SGHNT and CDR2 YYREEE (reference sequence). The CDR3 sequence is 15 residues long. The germline V and J ends were trimmed by 1 base and 1 base, with 11 bases remaining between them. CDR3 region: CASSLTEELQETQYF. The CDR3 bases are TGTGCCAGCAGCTTGACGGAGGAACTCCAAGAGACCCAGTACTTC. Filled out from reference TRBV5-4 and TRBJ2-5, the complete variable domain reads ETGVTQSPTHLIKTRGQQVTLRCSSQSGHNTVSWYQQALGQGPQFIFQYYREEENGRGNFPPRFSGLQFPNYSSELNVNALELDDSALYLCASSLTEELQETQYFGPGTRLLVL.

This clonotype has ten or more counts. The chain carries TRBV30 and TRBJ2-5; D is perhaps TRBD1 (5 bases). CDR1 and CDR2 (germline): GTSNPN, SVGIG (reference sequence). The CDR3 is made up of 13 amino acids. V was shortened by 2 bases and J by 2 bases, with 9 bases between the two germline ends. CDR3 amino acids: CAWSWQGQETQYF. The CDR3 DNA follows: TGTGCCTGGAGTTGGCAGGGACAAGAGACCCAGTACTTC. Combining the CDR3 with reference TRBV30 and TRBJ2-5 gives the whole variable domain SQTIHQWPATLVQPVGSPLSLECTVEGTSNPNLYWYRQAAGRGLQLLFYSVGIGQISSEVPQNLSASRPQDRQFILSSKKLLLSDSGFYLCAWSWQGQETQYFGPGTRLLVL.

The V and J genes are TRBV6-1 and TRBJ2-7; D uncertain. The germline V and J ends were trimmed by 8 bases and 2 bases, with 10 bases remaining between them. This CDR3 region has 12 residues. Germline CDR1 is MNHNS and CDR2 is SASEGT. In DNA, the CDR3 is TGTGCCAGCGTAAGTGCTACCTACGAGCAGTACTTC. Its translation is CASVSATYEQYF.

This clonotype was counted at least ten times. The chain uses TRBV28 and TRBJ2-3, with D possibly being TRBD2 (5 bases). The CDR3 is 11 residues long. Trimming took 10 bases from V and 5 from J, leaving 10 bases between them. The V gene's germline CDR1 is MDHEN and CDR2 SYDVKM. CDR3 loop: CAITRGDTQYF. DNA of the CDR3: TGTGCCATCACTAGAGGAGATACGCAGTATTTT. Variable domain in full (rest from reference TRBV28 and TRBJ2-3): DVKVTQSSRYLVKRTGEKVFLECVQDMDHENMFWYRQDPGLGLRLIYFSYDVKMKEKGDIPEGYSVSREKKERFSLILESASTNQTSMYLCAITRGDTQYFGPGTRLTVL.

Regarding this clonotype: Here the CDR3 omits its conserved ending phenylalanine or tryptophan, so a read error is the likely source. The chain employs TRBV29-1 and TRBJ2-7; the D gene is possibly TRBD2 (6 bases). Germline CDR1 reads SQVTM; CDR2 reads ANQGSEA. This CDR3 has 12 residues. Trimming cost V 7 bases and J 4 bases, with 14 bases left between them. CDR3 protein: CSGRDSQYEQYL. The DNA of the CDR3 is TGCAGCGGGCGGGACTCGCAATACGAGCAGTACCTC.

In this sample, this clonotype turned up many times. This chain connects TRBV6-1 to TRBJ2-7; TRBD1 aligns across 7 bases. With V trimmed by 5 bases and J by 6 bases, 10 bases remained unmatched. This CDR3 contains 14 residues. Germline CDR1 reads MNHNS; CDR2 reads SASEGT. CDR3 sequence (DNA): TGTGCCAGCAGTCCCCGTAAGGGGGCGCGCGAGCAGTACTTC. Its translation is CASSPRKGAREQYF.